This T cell receptor (beta chain) was obtained from a study of T-cell memory formation after mild COVID-19. This CDR3 region has 13 residues. Germline CDR1 reads MNHEY; CDR2 reads SMNVEV (reference sequence). The J segment lost 5 bases and the V segment lost 5 bases, leaving 6 bases of the junction unmatched. TCRdb independently ran MiXCR on the 5' RACE reads; one entry per CDR3 protein. The sample shows about 400,000 distinct CDR3 sequences, 13% to 15% of them seen only once. This clonotype has a single count. The sequencing sample was made of PBMCs or a T cell subset sorted from them (not recorded which). The V and J genes are TRBV27 and TRBJ2-7; 7 bases fit TRBD1. This sequence originates from a man aged 18 to 30 who had mild COVID-19 (a few samples of this study predate the infection). Cell type and time point are not known. The CDR3 DNA reads TGTGCCAGCAGTCGACGACAGGGCGACGAGCAGTACTTC. The encoded protein is CASSRRQGDEQYF.